This note documents a single T cell receptor (beta chain) sequence. This clone occurred once. Its antigen is still unknown. No base qualities exist here, and no much larger clone lies one base off it. The library came from the immunoSEQ multiplex PCR assay. For the multiplex PCR, a mixture combining 60 forward primers for TCR Vbeta segments and 13 reverse primers for TCR Jbeta segments was used. The CDR3 region of rearranged TCR beta genes was amplified from genomic DNA by a multiplex PCR assay. The amplified TCR beta libraries were sequenced on the Illumina HiSeq System as 87-base-pair reads. Turning to the authors' computational methods: A later analysis tallied around 82 million unique TCR beta chains across the roughly 610 repertoires, and some 12 million of those chains were shared by two or more donors. Raw reads were error-corrected and collapsed into unique sequences with a nearest-neighbor algorithm that merged closely related sequences to remove PCR and sequencing errors. CDR3 sequences were aligned to IMGT reference sequences to assign V, D and J gene segments. For a sequence to be retained, at least a six-nucleotide match to both a V gene segment and a J gene segment was required. A rearrangement was called productive if the CDR3 had no stop codons and remained in frame with V and J, and every other rearrangement was called non-productive. Following IMGT convention, CDR3 was defined as the stretch from the second conserved V-encoded cysteine up to the conserved J-encoded phenylalanine. The earlier analysis of some 540 of the donors excluded any sequence lacking an unambiguous match to a single V gene segment. In an earlier analysis of 587 of the donors, V segments were called functional above 56.7% productive rearrangements and were called segregating when the between-donor standard deviation exceeded 5%. A statistical classification framework was built to diagnose cytomegalovirus status from the catalog of TCR beta chain sequences. In a later analysis, TCR nucleotide sequences were compared against IMGT/GENE-DB human TR gene sequences so that V and J genes could be assigned. Using the TCRdist pipeline, a later analysis assigned CDR3 sequences along with most-parsimonious VDJ recombination scenarios. A later analysis defined each TCR beta chain by its CDR3 amino acid sequence plus V-gene family, and excluded reads lacking a unique V-gene family. In a later analysis, 450 to 600 highly shared, low-generation-probability nucleotide sequences were removed to address suspected cross-contamination and a sequencing artifact. In a later analysis, a clonal expansion index for each public chain was calculated from normalized within-repertoire ranks of inferred template counts. Generation probabilities in a later analysis came from a VDJ recombination model fitted to out-of-frame rearrangements, and those results were checked against IGoR. In a later analysis, hypergeometric tests were used to score TCR-TCR, TCR-HLA and TCR-CMV co-occurrence, with a repertoire-size bias correction applied to TCR pairs. False discovery rates were estimated in a later analysis by permuting HLA or CMV assignments 20 times. A later analysis grouped co-occurring TCRs with DBSCAN, adding TCRdist sequence similarity when clustering within HLA-allele-positive subsets. Repertoires with fewer than 30,000 or more than 120,000 public chains, plus five repertoires with anomalous nucleotide sharing, were excluded from co-occurrence clustering. In its TCRdb copy, this immuneACCESS table keeps in-frame sequences only and misses some clones. Where compared with another copy, unresolved V genes explain less than half of these, and the others have no known cause. V and J calls and clone size come straight from that table; D and trimming were deduced from the DNA. The sample table lists about 250,000 clones, roughly 91% of them with a count of one. 1.7% of the sample is held by the ten biggest clonotypes.

The sample is drawn from a study of cytomegalovirus exposure and HLA in healthy donors (dated by TCRdb to the late 2010s). Some background on the complete study: An earlier analysis of more than 550 of the donors reported approximately 260 Gb of sequence data and 90 million to 120 million unique TCR beta sequences obtained from about 179 million T cells. All discovery cohort repertoires had been generated using a single sequencing platform. Typing coverage differed by locus: A, B, C, DRB1 and DQB1 were typed in about 620-630 donors, DQA1 in approximately 520, DPA1 in 606, and DPB1 in roughly 470. To predict cytomegalovirus infection status, the study brought together high-throughput TCR immunosequencing, statistical association of individual TCRs with disease status, and machine learning. About five DR-DQ haplotypes were treated as single units for association and clustering because of strong linkage in the cohort. The genetic ancestry cluster associated with self-reported Caucasian donors included about four fifths of the 398 genotyped donors. Across about 370 genotyped donors of the cohort, an average of about 240,000 unique TCR beta nucleotide sequences per donor were sequenced, and roughly 20% of those sequences were non-productive. A later genetic analysis used genome-wide SNP genotypes for about three fifths of the 666 donors, treating that subset as a discovery cohort. Using immunosequencing, the study profiled T cell repertoires from fewer than 700 subjects and related those repertoires to cytomegalovirus serostatus. To decide whether each TCR beta V gene segment behaved as functional or pseudogenic, an earlier analysis of fewer than 750 of the donors relied on high-throughput TCR beta sequencing. HLA typing included class I and class II loci at four-digit resolution. Rather than drawing on any new phenotypic data, the later analysis identified candidate immune exposures from TCR beta sequences and the way those sequences occurred across donors. A later analysis re-analyzed previously published TCR beta repertoires from 660 or so donors and added high-resolution HLA genotyping to study TCR occurrence patterns. Along with the approximately 700-subject first cohort, a separate validation cohort of over a hundred different subjects was used. Alongside the repertoire data, information on donor age, sex, ethnicity and CMV serostatus was compiled. Roughly 300 gigabases of sequencing data and 70 million to 95 million unique TCR sequences made up an early release that covered fewer than 650 HLA-typed donors. The study aimed to test whether signatures of past pathogen exposure could be identified by cataloging public T cell receptors.

Here is what the overall study found, with its caveats: Sequencing depth was assumed to be roughly uniform across donors in the presence/absence analyses, though that assumption may not hold. The authors suggested that the approach could potentially be extended to other disease states and immunological phenotypes. Most CMV-associated TCR beta chains appeared to be HLA-restricted in a later analysis, and the HLA associations seemed to be driven largely by CMV exposure. A later analysis found that TCR association rates varied across HLA loci, with DRB1 alleles showing the most associated TCRs and HLA-C alleles the fewest. An association between a missense DCLRE1C variant and V-gene and J-gene trimming of TCR beta chains was found in a later genetic analysis and replicated in an independent cohort. A further reported finding was that TCR beta sequences accurately predicted the HLA-A and HLA-B alleles for most subjects in the first cohort. Assigning TCR associations to individual alleles was difficult when HLA alleles, especially DR and DQ, strongly co-occurred. In a later analysis, HLA-associated TCR beta chains were found to be more clonally expanded and to have lower generation probabilities than equally common non-associated chains. Broadly in line with IMGT annotations, most TCR beta V segments showed up in productive rearrangements about 87% or about 30% of the time in an earlier analysis of approximately 640 of the donors. Some 15 rarely observed V segments, including chromosome 9 orphons, were excluded from the earlier analysis of approximately 600 of the donors because counts were too low. Most TCR sequences were observed very rarely across donors, whereas some public TCRs were present in many individuals. HLA typing was unavailable for some donors at each locus, so association tests used only the typed subset. The classifier was reported to diagnose cytomegalovirus status with high specificity and sensitivity in both the original and validation cohorts. Because the 87-base-pair reads could not distinguish some IMGT-functional V segments, including TRBV6-2 and TRBV6-3, those segments were excluded. CMV serostatus was the only immune exposure information available for the cohort. The study gave a list of under 200 TCR beta chains associated with cytomegalovirus. Specific HLA alleles were associated with 15,000 to 20,000 TCR beta sequences at a false discovery rate of 0.05 in a later analysis. Only TCR beta chains were sequenced in this cohort, and the absence of alpha or paired-chain data limited detectable features. According to a later genetic analysis, donors in an Asian-associated ancestry cluster had fewer N-insertions in productive TCRs than the approximately 710-donor mean. According to a later analysis, parvovirus B19, influenza, CMV and Epstein-Barr virus appeared linked to several top co-occurrence clusters. A group of highly shared sequence variants was considered likely to be a technical artifact of the sequencing pipeline. A few of the identified cytomegalovirus-associated TCR beta chains were confirmed in vitro to be specific for cytomegalovirus antigens. Correlated functional status among segregating V segments might reflect linkage disequilibrium, but an unknown experimental factor could not be ruled out.

The cohort consisted of hundreds of healthy bone marrow donors. All cohort members were sampled while nominally healthy, although unrecorded immune exposures were likely present. The donor tested CMV seronegative, placing the donor among the 300 to 450 seronegative members of the cohort. Every donor gave a peripheral blood sample, and the peripheral blood mononuclear cells from that sample were used for TCR beta sequencing. Genomic DNA extraction from the blood cell samples was performed with the Qiagen DNeasy Blood Extraction Kit. V gives up 8 bases and J gives up 0 bases, and the segment between their germline ends measures 19 bases. Reading the germline V gene gives CDR1 SNHLY and CDR2 FYNNEI. From its cysteine to its phenylalanine, the CDR3 spans 17 amino acids. Here the CDR3 DNA is all that survives: 51 bases in frame from base 1.

This clonotype originated in a girl aged 2 to 10 in good health and CMV-seronegative. Here the chain combines TRBV2 and TRBJ2-2, with a weak D call of TRBD2 (6 bases match). The sample was PBMCs. The CDR3 region reads CASHQLALAPNTGELFF. DNA sequence: TGTGCCAGCCATCAGTTAGCGCTAGCGCCGAACACCGGGGAGCTGTTTTTT.